The next 25 T cell receptor beta chains were all read from a single sample in a study of cytomegalovirus exposure and HLA in healthy donors. Use of 60 Vbeta and 13 Jbeta primers characterized the PCR. Profiling relied on immunoSEQ multiplex PCR, and the TCRdb table lists in-frame clones only, not all of them. The table shows some 70,000 clones, with about three quarters occurring only once. What was sequenced was PBMCs. The source of these receptors is a male donor in good health and CMV-seropositive.

Regarding this clone: The junction departs from the called germline gene at one end, perhaps through a read error. The J gene is TRBJ2-7, the V gene TRBV7-7, with 11 bases matching TRBD1. From germline, CDR1 is SSHAT and CDR2 FNYEAQ (reference sequence). CDR3 size: 13 residues. The CDR3 region has the DNA TGTGCTAGCAGTTCGGGACAGGGGGACGAGCAGTACTTC. Encoded protein: CASSSGQGDEQYF.

V usage is TRBV5-6 and J usage is TRBJ2-5, with 8 bases lining up with TRBD1. Matching the DNA end better, TRBJ2-7 makes the J call doubtful. The germline V gene has CDR1 SGHDT and CDR2 YYEEEE. This CDR3 has 14 amino acids. The CDR3 DNA follows: TGTGCCAGCAGCTTCTTGGACAGGGACTACGAGCAGTACTTC. Amino acid sequence: CASSFLDRDYEQYF.

This clone is medium-sized in the sample. The CDR3 loop is CASSQGGVESGELFF. The DNA of the CDR3 is TGTGCCAGCAGCCAAGGGGGGGTGGAATCCGGGGAGCTGTTTTTT. The chain couples TRBV4-2 to TRBJ2-2, with TRBD2 as a possible D gene (6 bases). This CDR3 spans 15 amino acids. The germline V gene has CDR1 LGHNA and CDR2 YNFKEQ. Trimming left V 1 base short and J 6 bases short, with 12 bases between.

V gene TRBV27 combines with J gene TRBJ2-5; weak D call: TRBD1 (5 bases). V was cut by 2 bases and J by 9 bases, with 22 bases left in between. From germline, CDR1 is MNHEY and CDR2 SMNVEV (reference sequence). The CDR3 length is 16 residues. The CDR3 coding sequence is TGTGCCAGCAGTTTAGGTGGGGAAGGGGCGGCTAGGGCCCAGTACTTC. Protein product: CASSLGGEGAARAQYF.

The chain employs TRBV13 and TRBJ2-7; TRBD1 agrees at 7 bases. After removal of 4 bases from V and 2 bases from J, the junction contained 5 bases not matched to a gene. The CDR3 is made up of 14 amino acids. The germline CDR1 and CDR2 sequences are PRHDT and FYEKMQ (reference sequence). CDR3 residues: CASSSGQVTYEQYF. In nucleotides, the CDR3 is TGTGCCAGCAGCTCAGGACAGGTAACCTACGAGCAGTACTTC.

The J gene is TRBJ2-6, the V gene TRBV5-1; the match to TRBD1 covers 11 bases. CDR1 and CDR2 (germline): SGHRS, YFSETQ. This CDR3 comprises 18 residues. With V trimmed by 4 bases and J by 0 bases, 6 bases remained unmatched. The CDR3 spells CASSRGQGDFSGANVLTF. The CDR3, as DNA: TGCGCCAGCAGCCGGGGACAGGGGGATTTCTCTGGGGCCAACGTCCTGACTTTC.

This clone was detected only a few times. V and J are TRBV4-1 and TRBJ1-2; D not resolved. Per the germline V gene, CDR1 is MGHRA and CDR2 is YSYEKL. The CDR3 length is 13 residues. The V gene lost 1 base and the J gene lost 8 bases, with 11 bases spanning the gap. CDR3 residues: CASSQVDGDGYTF. The CDR3 DNA reads TGCGCCAGCAGCCAAGTCGATGGAGACGGCTACACCTTC.

In this sample, this clone turned up once. The chain joins TRBV19 to TRBJ1-3; TRBD1 might be the D (6 bases). CDR3 length: 13 amino acids. V was clipped by 8 bases and J by 2 bases, with 10 bases between them. CDR1 is LNHDA, CDR2 SQIVND, per germline (reference sequence). The CDR3 loop is CASEDRPGNTIYF. The CDR3 DNA follows: TGTGCCAGTGAGGACAGACCTGGAAACACCATATATTTT.

The chain recombines TRBV28 with TRBJ2-7; no clear D. CDR3 length equals 14 residues. Germline values: CDR1 MDHEN, CDR2 SYDVKM. Trimming took off 8 bases at V and 0 bases at J, with 14 bases between the two ends. The CDR3 sequence is CASSLFQVSYEQYF. As DNA, the CDR3 is TGTGCCAGCTCCCTCTTCCAGGTCTCCTACGAGCAGTACTTC.

V usage is TRBV5-6 and J usage is TRBJ2-3; D is perhaps TRBD1 (6 bases). The V gene's germline CDR1 is SGHDT and CDR2 YYEEEE. CDR3 size: 16 residues. V lost 3 bases and J 1 base, leaving 15 bases between the germline ends. The CDR3 is CASSWTGTLGTDTQYF. The CDR3 DNA reads as TGTGCCAGCAGCTGGACCGGGACATTGGGCACAGATACGCAGTATTTT.

V usage is TRBV29-1 and J usage is TRBJ1-2; D remains unclear. Trimming left V 4 bases short and J 2 bases short, with 8 bases between. Germline lookup yields CDR1 SQVTM and CDR2 ANQGSEA. The CDR3 contains 12 residues. The CDR3 is CSVGGSNYGYTF. The DNA of the CDR3 is TGCAGCGTTGGCGGGAGCAACTATGGCTACACCTTC.

V usage is TRBV6-5 and J usage is TRBJ2-7; 7 bases agree with TRBD2. The CDR3 length is 13 residues. V gave up 10 bases and J gave up 2 bases; unmatched junction bases: 8. Germline lookup yields CDR1 MNHEY and CDR2 SVGAGI. CDR3 bases: TGTGCCATTGGAGGAGCGGGGACCTACGAGCAGTACTTC. This encodes CAIGGAGTYEQYF.

V usage is TRBV5-4 and J usage is TRBJ1-2; TRBD1 agrees at 7 bases. V was clipped by 5 bases and J by 4 bases; unmatched bases: 11. CDR3 size: 15 residues. Germline V gene data show CDR1 as SGHNT and CDR2 as YYREEE (reference sequence). The CDR3 DNA is TGTGCCAGCAGACCCGACAGGGCGATCCCCTATGGCTACACCTTC. Encoded protein: CASRPDRAIPYGYTF.

This clone was recorded once. V is TRBV5-4 and J is TRBJ1-4; possible D gene TRBD1, 6 bases. The germline V and J ends were trimmed by 4 bases and 5 bases, with 21 bases remaining between them. The CDR3 has 17 amino acids. CDR1 is SGHNT and CDR2 is YYREEE in the germline V gene (reference sequence). CDR3 sequence: CASSGPGAGVSNEKLFF. As DNA, the CDR3 is TGTGCCAGCAGCGGCCCCGGGGCAGGGGTGTCGAATGAAAAACTGTTTTTT.

This clone has more than one count but fewer than ten. The J gene is TRBJ2-5, the V gene TRBV2; the match to TRBD1 covers 7 bases. With 1 base clipped from V and 5 bases from J, the junction kept 4 bases outside the gene matches. The germline CDR1 and CDR2 sequences are SNHLY and FYNNEI. The CDR3 loop spans 14 amino acids. The CDR3 bases are TGTGCCAGCAGTGAAGAGACAGGGCTGGAGACCCAGTACTTC. It codes for CASSEETGLETQYF. The variable domain in full, with the rest retrieved from reference TRBV2 and TRBJ2-5, is EPEVTQTPSHQVTQMGQEVILRCVPISNHLYFYWYRQILGQKVEFLVSFYNNEISEKSEIFDDQFSVERPDGSNFTLKIRSTKLEDSAMYFCASSEETGLETQYFGPGTRLLVL.

This rearrangement joins TRBV5-4 to TRBJ2-3; 16 nucleotides line up with TRBD2. There are 18 residues in the CDR3. Germline V gene lookup returns CDR1 SGHNT and CDR2 YYREEE (reference sequence). Losses at the gene ends were 4 bases for V and 0 bases for J; bases not matched to a gene: 5. The CDR3 is CASSPGLAGGRSTDTQYF. In nucleotides, the CDR3 is TGTGCCAGCAGCCCGGGACTAGCGGGGGGGCGAAGCACAGATACGCAGTATTTT.

This clone was observed a handful of times. The gene calls are TRBV4-3 and TRBJ1-3; 7 bases line up with TRBD1. Germline V gives CDR1 LGHNA, CDR2 YSLEER. V lost 3 bases, J lost 4 bases, and 3 bases stayed unmatched. The CDR3 spans 14 residues. The DNA of the CDR3 is TGCGCCAGCAGCCACGGGACAGTGGGAAACACCATATATTTT. Translated, it gives CASSHGTVGNTIYF.

V gene TRBV7-9 combines with J gene TRBJ2-3; D might be TRBD2 (5 bases). The CDR3 sequence is 14 residues long. The germline V gene has CDR1 SEHNR and CDR2 FQNEAQ (reference sequence). Trimming removed 1 base from V and 4 bases from J, with 9 bases in between. For the CDR3, the DNA is TGTGCCAGCAGCTTAGGGAGCGGCGCAGATACGCAGTATTTT. Protein sequence: CASSLGSGADTQYF.

The chain combines TRBV4-3 with TRBJ1-1; D is undetermined. There are 14 residues in the CDR3. Trimming removed 0 bases from V and 3 bases from J, with 8 bases in between. Germline loops: CDR1 LGHNA, CDR2 YSLEER. For the CDR3, the DNA is TGCGCCAGCAGCCAAGACTTCCAGGACACTGAAGCTTTCTTT. It yields the protein CASSQDFQDTEAFF.

This clone has just one count. The chain joins TRBV4-1 to TRBJ1-2; the match to TRBD1 covers 12 bases. Losses at the gene ends were 4 bases for V and 6 bases for J; bases not matched to a gene: 3. The germline V gene encodes CDR1 MGHRA and CDR2 YSYEKL. This CDR3 spans 14 amino acids. CDR3 sequence reads: CASSRGQGADGYTF. The CDR3 bases are TGCGCCAGCAGCCGGGGACAGGGGGCCGATGGCTACACCTTC.

The chain recombines TRBV5-1 with TRBJ1-2; possible D gene TRBD1, 5 bases. Germline V CDR1 and CDR2: SGHRS, YFSETQ. The ends were cut back, 0 bases at V and 2 bases at J, with 8 bases in the middle. This CDR3 spans 14 amino acids. The CDR3 DNA reads as TGCGCCAGCAGCTTGGACAGGCCGAACTATGGCTACACCTTC. The encoded protein is CASSLDRPNYGYTF.

The V call is TRBV6-6, the J call TRBJ1-5; no definite D call. The CDR3 consists of 14 residues. The germline CDR1 and CDR2 sequences are MNHNY and SVGAGI (reference sequence). V was pared by 3 bases and J by 7 bases, with 13 bases between. CDR3 residues: CASSYDTSWQPQHF. CDR3 in DNA: TGTGCCAGCAGTTATGACACCTCCTGGCAGCCCCAGCATTTT.

The sample holds one count of this clone. The chain links TRBV4-3 to TRBJ1-2; D not resolved. The CDR3 sequence is 13 residues long. Trimming took 4 bases from V and 3 from J, leaving 9 bases between them. Germline V gene lookup returns CDR1 LGHNA and CDR2 YSLEER. The CDR3 here is CASSPDGDYGYTF. The CDR3 bases are TGCGCCAGCAGCCCGGACGGGGACTATGGCTACACCTTC.

This sequence joins TRBV5-6 and TRBJ1-2; 8 bases are a match to TRBD1. CDR3 size: 19 residues. V trimming: 4 bases; J trimming: 1 base; junction bases outside the gene matches: 18. Germline CDR1 is SGHDT and CDR2 is YYEEEE. DNA for the CDR3: TGTGCCAGCAGCGAAGAAGGCCGGGACAGGCGACACCTTAACTATGGCTACACCTTC. It translates to CASSEEGRDRRHLNYGYTF. Filled out from reference TRBV5-6 and TRBJ1-2, the complete variable domain reads DAGVTQSPTHLIKTRGQQVTLRCSPKSGHDTVSWYQQALGQGPQFIFQYYEEEERQRGNFPDRFSGHQFPNYSSELNVNALLLGDSALYLCASSEEGRDRRHLNYGYTFGSGTRLTVV.

This clone was detected only once. The chain couples TRBV5-4 to TRBJ2-3; D not resolved. V was pared by 2 bases and J by 1 base, with 11 bases between. Germline CDR1 SGHNT, CDR2 YYREEE (reference sequence). CDR3 length: 15 residues. The DNA for the CDR3 is TGTGCCAGCAGCTTTGGTACAACACGCACAGATACGCAGTATTTT. Translated: CASSFGTTRTDTQYF.